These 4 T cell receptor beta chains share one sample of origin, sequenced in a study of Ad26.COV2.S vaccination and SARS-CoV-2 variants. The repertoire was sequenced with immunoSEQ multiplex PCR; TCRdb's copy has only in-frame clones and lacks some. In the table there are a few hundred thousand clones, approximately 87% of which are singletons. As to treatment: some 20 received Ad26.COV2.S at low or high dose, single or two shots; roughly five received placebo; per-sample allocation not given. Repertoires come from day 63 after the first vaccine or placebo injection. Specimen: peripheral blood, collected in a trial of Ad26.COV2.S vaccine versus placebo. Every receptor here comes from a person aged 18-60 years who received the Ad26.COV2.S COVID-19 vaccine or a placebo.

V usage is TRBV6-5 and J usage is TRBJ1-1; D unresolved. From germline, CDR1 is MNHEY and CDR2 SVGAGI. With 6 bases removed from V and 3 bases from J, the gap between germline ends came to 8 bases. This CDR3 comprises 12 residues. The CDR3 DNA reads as TGTGCCAGCAGCTTCCAAGACACTGAAGCTTTCTTT. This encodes CASSFQDTEAFF.

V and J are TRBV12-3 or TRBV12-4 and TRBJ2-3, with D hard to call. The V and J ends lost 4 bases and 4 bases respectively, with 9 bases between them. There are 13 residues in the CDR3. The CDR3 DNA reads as TGTGCCAGCAGTTCTGAGGCCGCAGATACGCAGTATTTT. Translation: CASSSEAADTQYF.

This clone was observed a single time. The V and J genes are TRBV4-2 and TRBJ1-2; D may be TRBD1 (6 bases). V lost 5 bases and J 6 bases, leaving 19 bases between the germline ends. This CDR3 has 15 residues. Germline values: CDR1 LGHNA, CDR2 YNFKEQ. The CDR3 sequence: CASSSSGGPRDGYTF. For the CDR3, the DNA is TGTGCCAGCAGCTCAAGCGGGGGCCCGCGGGATGGCTACACCTTC.

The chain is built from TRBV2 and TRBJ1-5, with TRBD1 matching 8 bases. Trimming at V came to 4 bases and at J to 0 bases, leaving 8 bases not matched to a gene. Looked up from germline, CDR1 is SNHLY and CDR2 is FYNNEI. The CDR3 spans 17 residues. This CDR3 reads CASSVGMTGASNQPQHF. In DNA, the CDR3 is TGTGCCAGCAGTGTAGGGATGACAGGGGCTAGCAATCAGCCCCAGCATTTT.